Below, 21 T cell receptor beta chains from the same sample are listed, as sequenced in a study of T cell changes during pregnancy in multiple sclerosis. Clones were sequenced by immunoSEQ multiplex PCR, and TCRdb holds only the in-frame ones, with some missing. The data contain around 52,000 clones, about 91% of them singletons. The sample here was CD4+ T cells from peripheral blood mononuclear cells, taken in the second trimester of pregnancy. The receptor source for this set is a female donor with multiple sclerosis, enrolled in a pregnancy study.

J is TRBJ2-1 and V is TRBV6-1; 9 bases align to TRBD1. Germline assignment: CDR1 MNHNS and CDR2 SASEGT. Trimming took 6 bases from V and 7 from J; bases not matched to a gene: 7. The CDR3 is 14 amino acids. CDR3 region: CASRGTGKVNEQFF. CDR3 DNA: TGTGCCAGCAGAGGGACAGGGAAGGTAAATGAGCAGTTCTTC.

The chain has TRBV7-2 and TRBJ1-2, with TRBD1 matching 12 bases. This CDR3 is 16 amino acids long. Germline CDR1 is SGHTA and CDR2 is FQGNSA. Unmatched junction bases numbered 8, after V lost 5 bases and J lost 4 bases. The chain's CDR3 is CASSPSTGQGAYGYTF. The CDR3 region has the DNA TGTGCCAGCAGCCCATCCACGGGACAGGGGGCCTATGGCTACACCTTC.

This CDR3 is CASSFAGNEQYF. DNA of the CDR3: TGTGCCAGCAGCTTTGCGGGAAACGAGCAGTACTTC. The chain uses TRBV11-3 and TRBJ2-7; perhaps TRBD2 as D (6 bases). Germline V gene lookup returns CDR1 SGHNT and CDR2 YENEEA. V was shortened by 3 bases and J by 5 bases, with 8 bases between the two germline ends. The CDR3 has 12 residues. The variable domain in full, completed from reference TRBV11-3 and TRBJ2-7, reads EAGVVQSPRYKIIEKKQPVAFWCNPISGHNTLYWYLQNLGQGPELLIRYENEEAVDDSQLPKDRFSAERLKGVDSTLKIQPAELGDSAVYLCASSFAGNEQYFGPGTRLTVT.

J is TRBJ2-3 and V is TRBV9; D might be TRBD2 (6 bases). CDR3 size: 13 residues. The V gene lost 3 bases and the J gene lost 6 bases, with 11 bases spanning the gap. Germline values: CDR1 SGDLS, CDR2 YYNGEE. The CDR3 sequence is CASSGSGGDTQYF. The CDR3 nucleotides read TGTGCCAGCAGCGGTAGCGGCGGGGATACGCAGTATTTT.

J is TRBJ2-5 and V is TRBV7-8; D not certain. The CDR3 is made up of 14 amino acids. V lost 5 bases, J lost 4 bases, and 14 bases lay in between. The V gene's germline CDR1 is SGHVS and CDR2 FQNEAQ. The CDR3 is CASSPPRSGETQYF. The CDR3 DNA is TGTGCCAGCAGCCCGCCCCGCAGTGGAGAGACCCAGTACTTC.

The J gene is TRBJ2-7, the V gene TRBV2, with 7 bases matching TRBD1. Losses at the gene ends were 6 bases for V and 2 bases for J; bases not matched to a gene: 7. Germline-derived CDR1 and CDR2 are SNHLY and FYNNEI. The CDR3 spans 14 residues. CDR3: CASSLETGTYEQYF. In nucleotides, the CDR3 is TGTGCCAGCAGCCTTGAGACAGGGACCTACGAGCAGTACTTC.

The V call is TRBV7-2, the J call TRBJ2-7, with 9 bases fitting TRBD1. J was trimmed by 5 bases and V by 5 bases; bases with no gene match: 4. Germline lookup yields CDR1 SGHTA and CDR2 FQGNSA. CDR3 length: 13 residues. The CDR3 region is CASSRQGVHEQYF. CDR3 DNA sequence: TGTGCCAGCAGCCGACAGGGGGTACACGAGCAGTACTTC.

The V call is TRBV7-9, the J call TRBJ2-3; 8 bases align to TRBD2. This CDR3 has 19 residues. Germline loops: CDR1 SEHNR, CDR2 FQNEAQ (reference sequence). V lost 5 bases and J lost 2; bases outside the gene matches: 18. CDR3 DNA sequence: TGTGCCAGCAGCCCCCGAGCGACGGCTAGCGGGCAATTCACAGATACGCAGTATTTT. Translation gives CASSPRATASGQFTDTQYF.

This chain connects TRBV9 to TRBJ2-5; the match to TRBD2 covers 10 bases. The CDR3 loop spans 14 amino acids. After removal of 4 bases from V and 5 bases from J, the junction contained 5 bases not matched to a gene. CDR1 is SGDLS and CDR2 is YYNGEE in the germline V gene. The CDR3 here is CASSSGLATETQYF. Written as DNA, the CDR3 is TGTGCCAGCAGCTCGGGACTAGCGACGGAGACCCAGTACTTC.

CDR3: CASSSPWQGNTEAFF. CDR3 nucleotide sequence: TGTGCCAGCAGCTCCCCGTGGCAGGGGAACACTGAAGCTTTCTTT. The genes are TRBV5-6 and TRBJ1-1, with TRBD1 as a possible D gene (5 bases). V was clipped by 3 bases and J by 1 base, with 13 bases between them. This CDR3 contains 15 residues. Germline CDR1 SGHDT, CDR2 YYEEEE. Full variable domain (outside the CDR3, taken from reference TRBV5-6 and TRBJ1-1): DAGVTQSPTHLIKTRGQQVTLRCSPKSGHDTVSWYQQALGQGPQFIFQYYEEEERQRGNFPDRFSGHQFPNYSSELNVNALLLGDSALYLCASSSPWQGNTEAFFGQGTRLTVV.

The J gene is TRBJ2-3, the V gene TRBV5-1; TRBD2 agrees at 8 bases. CDR1 and CDR2 (germline): SGHRS, YFSETQ. This CDR3 comprises 15 residues. The V segment lost 5 bases and the J segment 1 base; nucleotides outside the gene matches: 6. The CDR3 sequence is CASSLGTRGTDTQYF. The CDR3 DNA sequence: TGCGCCAGCAGTCTCGGGACTAGAGGCACAGATACGCAGTATTTT.

V usage is TRBV18 and J usage is TRBJ2-1; D not resolved. V gave up 2 bases and J gave up 4 bases, with 6 bases separating them. The CDR3 runs 13 residues. Germline CDR1 KGHSH, CDR2 LQKENI. Here the CDR3 DNA reads TGTGCCAGCTCACCAGGCTCATACAATGAGCAGTTCTTC. It codes for CASSPGSYNEQFF.

The chain has TRBV6-5 and TRBJ1-2; D not certain. CDR1 MNHEY and CDR2 SVGAGI come from the germline V gene. The V gene lost 0 bases and the J gene lost 4 bases, with 15 bases spanning the gap. The CDR3 loop spans 16 amino acids. The DNA of the CDR3 is TGTGCCAGCAGTTACTCGATCCTGGGTTCTAGCTATGGCTACACCTTC. Its protein is CASSYSILGSSYGYTF.

The chain couples TRBV19 to TRBJ1-4; D may be TRBD1 (6 bases). V was clipped by 8 bases and J by 3 bases, with 13 bases between them. CDR1 is LNHDA, CDR2 SQIVND, per germline (reference sequence). The CDR3 length is 14 residues. The CDR3 here is CASGRRGSNEKLFF. CDR3 in DNA: TGTGCCAGTGGACGCAGGGGATCTAATGAAAAACTGTTTTTT.

V usage is TRBV6-1 and J usage is TRBJ1-5, with D unresolved. Trimming stripped 7 bases from V and 3 bases from J, with 10 bases between. This CDR3 contains 13 residues. From germline, CDR1 is MNHNS and CDR2 SASEGT. CDR3 sequence: CASNRGPNQPQHF. In DNA form, the CDR3 reads TGTGCCAGCAATAGAGGTCCCAATCAGCCCCAGCATTTT.

The chain is built from TRBV4-1 and TRBJ2-7; D remains ambiguous. The CDR3 spans 15 residues. Trimming removed 4 bases at V and 2 bases at J, with 15 bases between. CDR1 and CDR2 (germline): MGHRA, YSYEKL. Here the CDR3 DNA reads TGCGCCAGCAGCCTAGATCTCGCGCCTACCTACGAGCAGTACTTC. It codes for CASSLDLAPTYEQYF.

The chain is built from TRBV2 and TRBJ2-5; D unresolved. Germline V lookup: CDR1 SNHLY, CDR2 FYNNEI. Trimming took off 7 bases at V and 2 bases at J, with 8 bases between the two ends. The CDR3 length is 12 residues. The CDR3 DNA is TGTGCCAGCACCACTTTTCAAGAGACCCAGTACTTC. The encoded protein is CASTTFQETQYF.

The chain combines TRBV27 with TRBJ2-3; 8 positions match TRBD2. Per the germline V gene, CDR1 is MNHEY and CDR2 is SMNVEV (reference sequence). V lost 7 bases, J lost 0 bases, and 6 bases stayed unmatched. This CDR3 has 15 amino acids. The CDR3 loop reads CASKSGGGSTDTQYF. CDR3 nucleotide sequence: TGTGCCAGCAAGTCCGGCGGGGGGAGCACAGATACGCAGTATTTT.

This chain's CDR3 is CASSPVSREGNGYTF. The CDR3, as DNA: TGTGCCAGCAGCCCCGTGTCCAGGGAAGGCAATGGCTACACCTTC. The chain employs TRBV5-6 and TRBJ1-2, with D possibly TRBD1 on 5 matching bases. Germline V gene lookup returns CDR1 SGHDT and CDR2 YYEEEE. Trimming removed 4 bases at V and 6 bases at J, with 19 bases between. The CDR3 is made up of 15 amino acids. Together with reference TRBV5-6 and TRBJ1-2, the CDR3 gives the full variable domain: DAGVTQSPTHLIKTRGQQVTLRCSPKSGHDTVSWYQQALGQGPQFIFQYYEEEERQRGNFPDRFSGHQFPNYSSELNVNALLLGDSALYLCASSPVSREGNGYTFGSGTRLTVV.

The chain combines TRBV30 with TRBJ1-4; D uncertain. The CDR3 contains 13 residues. Germline-derived CDR1 and CDR2 are GTSNPN and SVGIG (reference sequence). V was shortened by 7 bases and J by 0 bases, with 9 bases between the two germline ends. The CDR3 coding sequence is TGTGCCTCCTCCCAGTCAACTAATGAAAAACTGTTTTTT. Its protein is CASSQSTNEKLFF.

CDR3 protein: CASSGAGTENNEQFF. CDR3 nucleotides: TGCGCCAGCAGCGGAGCCGGGACAGAGAACAATGAGCAGTTCTTC. The genes are TRBV5-1 and TRBJ2-1; 7 bases agree with TRBD1. CDR3 length equals 15 residues. Per the germline V gene, CDR1 is SGHRS and CDR2 is YFSETQ. Losses at the gene ends were 4 bases for V and 5 bases for J; bases not matched to a gene: 9.